The T cell receptor beta chain under discussion was sequenced for a study of blood T cells in healthy people across ages. Study conclusions and caveats: Diversity figures based on one million T cells were deemed too low.

The CDR3 covers 15 residues. Trimming took 3 bases from V and 5 from J; bases not matched to a gene: 3. Combining a sample-barcoded 5' primer with a J-beta primer mix, a second PCR ran for about 7 to 11 cycles. Each CDR3 protein gets one entry after TCRdb re-called the 5' RACE reads with MiXCR. In the table there are about 580,000 distinct CDR3 sequences, under 55% of which are singletons. On this clonotype itself: The target antigen is unknown.

The V and J genes are TRBV12-3 or TRBV12-4 and TRBJ2-5; TRBD2 agrees at 13 bases. The TCR sequence derives from a man aged 80 or over in good health. The sample consisted of blood. This CDR3 reads CASSFTSGRAETQYF. The DNA for the CDR3 is TGTGCCAGCAGTTTCACTAGCGGGAGGGCGGAGACCCAGTACTTC.